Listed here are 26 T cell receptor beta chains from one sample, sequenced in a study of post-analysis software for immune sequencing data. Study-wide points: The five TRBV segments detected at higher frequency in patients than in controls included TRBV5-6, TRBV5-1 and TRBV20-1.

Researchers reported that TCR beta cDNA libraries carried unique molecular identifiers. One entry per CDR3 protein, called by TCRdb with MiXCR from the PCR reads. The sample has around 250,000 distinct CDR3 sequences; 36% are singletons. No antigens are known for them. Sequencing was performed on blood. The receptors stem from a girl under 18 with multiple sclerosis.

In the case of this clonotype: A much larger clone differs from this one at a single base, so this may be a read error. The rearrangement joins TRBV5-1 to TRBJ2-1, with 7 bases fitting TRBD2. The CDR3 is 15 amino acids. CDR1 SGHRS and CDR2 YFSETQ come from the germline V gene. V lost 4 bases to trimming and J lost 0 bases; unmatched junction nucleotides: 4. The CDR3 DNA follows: TGCGCCAGCAGCCCTAGCGGAAACTCCTACAATGAGCAGTTCTTC. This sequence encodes CASSPSGNSYNEQFF.

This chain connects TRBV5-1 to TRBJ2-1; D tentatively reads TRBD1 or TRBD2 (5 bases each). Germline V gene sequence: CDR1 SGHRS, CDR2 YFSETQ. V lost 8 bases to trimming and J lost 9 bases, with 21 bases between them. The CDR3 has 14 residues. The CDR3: CASRHHRPRGEQFF. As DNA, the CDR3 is TGCGCCAGTCGTCATCACAGGCCACGGGGTGAGCAGTTCTTC.

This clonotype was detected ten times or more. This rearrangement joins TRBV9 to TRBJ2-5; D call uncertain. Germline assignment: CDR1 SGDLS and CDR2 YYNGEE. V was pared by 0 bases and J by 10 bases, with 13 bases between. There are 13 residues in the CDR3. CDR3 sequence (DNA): TGTGCCAGCAGCGTAGATGGACCGGCCTTCCAGTACTTC. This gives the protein CASSVDGPAFQYF. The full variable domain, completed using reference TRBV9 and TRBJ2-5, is DSGVTQTPKHLITATGQRVTLRCSPRSGDLSVYWYQQSLDQGLQFLIQYYNGEERAKGNILERFSAQQFPDLHSELNLSSLELGDSALYFCASSVDGPAFQYFGPGTRLLVL.

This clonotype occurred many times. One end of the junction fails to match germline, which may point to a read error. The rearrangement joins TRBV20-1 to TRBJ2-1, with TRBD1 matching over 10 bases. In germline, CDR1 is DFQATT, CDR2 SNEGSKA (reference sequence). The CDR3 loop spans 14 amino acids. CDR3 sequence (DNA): TGCAGCGCTATTAACGGACAGGGGGGAAATGAGCAGTTCTTC. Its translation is CSAINGQGGNEQFF.

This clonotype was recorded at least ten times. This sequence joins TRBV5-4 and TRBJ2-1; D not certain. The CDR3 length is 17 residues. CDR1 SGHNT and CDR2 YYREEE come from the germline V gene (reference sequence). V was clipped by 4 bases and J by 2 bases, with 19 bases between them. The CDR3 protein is CASSLKSAPSAYNEQFF. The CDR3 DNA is TGTGCCAGCAGCCTGAAGTCGGCTCCCTCCGCCTACAATGAGCAGTTCTTC.

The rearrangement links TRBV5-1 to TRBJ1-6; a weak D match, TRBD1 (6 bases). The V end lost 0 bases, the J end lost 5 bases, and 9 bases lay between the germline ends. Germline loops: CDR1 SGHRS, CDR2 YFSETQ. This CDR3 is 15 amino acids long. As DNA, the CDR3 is TGCGCCAGCAGCTTGGGGACAGCCGATAATTCACCCCTCCACTTT. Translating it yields CASSLGTADNSPLHF.

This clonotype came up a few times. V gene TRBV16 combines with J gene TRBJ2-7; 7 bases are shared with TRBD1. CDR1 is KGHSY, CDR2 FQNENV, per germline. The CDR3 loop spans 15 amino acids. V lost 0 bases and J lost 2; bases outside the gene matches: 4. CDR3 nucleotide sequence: TGTGCCAGCAGCCAATCCACAGGGGTCACCTACGAGCAGTACTTC. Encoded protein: CASSQSTGVTYEQYF.

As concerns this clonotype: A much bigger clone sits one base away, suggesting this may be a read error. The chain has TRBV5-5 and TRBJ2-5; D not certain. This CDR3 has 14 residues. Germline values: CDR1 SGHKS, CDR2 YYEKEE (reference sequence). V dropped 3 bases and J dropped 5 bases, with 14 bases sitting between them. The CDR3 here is CASSWDMSTETQYF. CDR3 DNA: TGTGCCAGCAGCTGGGATATGAGTACGGAGACCCAGTACTTC. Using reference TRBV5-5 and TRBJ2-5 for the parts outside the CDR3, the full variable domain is DAGVTQSPTHLIKTRGQQVTLRCSPISGHKSVSWYQQVLGQGPQFIFQYYEKEERGRGNFPDRFSARQFPNYSSELNVNALLLGDSALYLCASSWDMSTETQYFGPGTRLLVL.

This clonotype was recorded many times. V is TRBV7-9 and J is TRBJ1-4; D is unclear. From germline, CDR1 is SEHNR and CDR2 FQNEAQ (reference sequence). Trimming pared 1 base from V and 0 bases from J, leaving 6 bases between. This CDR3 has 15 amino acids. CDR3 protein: CASSLVSATNEKLFF. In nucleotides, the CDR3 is TGTGCCAGCAGCTTAGTGTCCGCAACTAATGAAAAACTGTTTTTT.

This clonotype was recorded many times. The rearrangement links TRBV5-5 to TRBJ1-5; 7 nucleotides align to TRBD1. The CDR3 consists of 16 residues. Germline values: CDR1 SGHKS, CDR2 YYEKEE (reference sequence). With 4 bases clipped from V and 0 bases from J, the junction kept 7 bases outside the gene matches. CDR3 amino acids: CASSPTGDYSNQPQHF. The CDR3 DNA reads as TGTGCCAGCAGCCCAACAGGGGATTATAGCAATCAGCCCCAGCATTTT.

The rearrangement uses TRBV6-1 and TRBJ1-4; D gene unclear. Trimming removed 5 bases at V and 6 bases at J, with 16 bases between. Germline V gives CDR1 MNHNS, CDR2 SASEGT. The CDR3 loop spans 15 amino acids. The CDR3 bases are TGTGCCAGCAGTCGAAAGGGCCATTCGGATGAAAAACTGTTTTTT. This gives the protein CASSRKGHSDEKLFF.

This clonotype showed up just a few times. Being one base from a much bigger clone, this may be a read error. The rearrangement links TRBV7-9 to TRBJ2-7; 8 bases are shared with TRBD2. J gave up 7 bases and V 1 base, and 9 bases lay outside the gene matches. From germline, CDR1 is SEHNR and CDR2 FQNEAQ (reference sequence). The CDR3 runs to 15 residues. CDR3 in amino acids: CASSLGSGIDNEQYF. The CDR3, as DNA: TGTGCCAGCAGCTTAGGTAGCGGGATAGACAATGAGCAGTACTTC.

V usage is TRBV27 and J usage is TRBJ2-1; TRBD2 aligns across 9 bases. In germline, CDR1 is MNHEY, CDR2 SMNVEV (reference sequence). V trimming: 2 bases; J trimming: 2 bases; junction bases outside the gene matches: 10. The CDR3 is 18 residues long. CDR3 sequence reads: CASSLPSGTSQTYNEQFF. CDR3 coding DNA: TGTGCCAGCAGTTTACCCAGTGGGACTAGCCAGACCTACAATGAGCAGTTCTTC.

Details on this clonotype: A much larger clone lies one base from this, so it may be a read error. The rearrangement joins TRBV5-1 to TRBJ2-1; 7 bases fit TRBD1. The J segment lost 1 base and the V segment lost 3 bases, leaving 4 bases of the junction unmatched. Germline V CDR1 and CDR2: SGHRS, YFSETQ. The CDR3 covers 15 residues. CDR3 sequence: CASSWNRGSYNEQFF. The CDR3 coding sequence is TGCGCCAGCAGCTGGAACAGGGGTTCCTACAATGAGCAGTTCTTC.

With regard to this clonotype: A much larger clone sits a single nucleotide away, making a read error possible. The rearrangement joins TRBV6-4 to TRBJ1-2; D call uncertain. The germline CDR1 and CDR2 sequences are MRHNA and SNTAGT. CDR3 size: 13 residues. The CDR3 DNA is TGTGCCAGCAGGGACTCGACAAACTATGGCTACACCTTC. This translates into CASRDSTNYGYTF.

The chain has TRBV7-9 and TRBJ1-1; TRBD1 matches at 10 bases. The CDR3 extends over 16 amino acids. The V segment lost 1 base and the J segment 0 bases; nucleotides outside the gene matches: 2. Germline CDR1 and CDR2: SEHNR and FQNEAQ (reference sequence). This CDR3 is CASSLVGTGVNTEAFF. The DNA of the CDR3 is TGTGCCAGCAGCTTAGTCGGGACAGGGGTGAACACTGAAGCTTTCTTT.

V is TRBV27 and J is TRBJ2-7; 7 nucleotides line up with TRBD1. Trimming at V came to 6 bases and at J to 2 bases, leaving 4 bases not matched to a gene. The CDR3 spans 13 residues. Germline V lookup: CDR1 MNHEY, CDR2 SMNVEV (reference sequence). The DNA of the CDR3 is TGTGCCAGCAGCAACAGGGGCCCCTACGAGCAGTACTTC. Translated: CASSNRGPYEQYF.

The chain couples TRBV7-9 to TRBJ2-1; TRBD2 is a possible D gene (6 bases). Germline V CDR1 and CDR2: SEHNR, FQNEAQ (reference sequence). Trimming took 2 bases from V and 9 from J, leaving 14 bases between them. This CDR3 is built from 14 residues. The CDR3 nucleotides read TGTGCCAGCAGCTTATCAACTAGCATCAGTGAGCAGTTCTTC. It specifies CASSLSTSISEQFF.

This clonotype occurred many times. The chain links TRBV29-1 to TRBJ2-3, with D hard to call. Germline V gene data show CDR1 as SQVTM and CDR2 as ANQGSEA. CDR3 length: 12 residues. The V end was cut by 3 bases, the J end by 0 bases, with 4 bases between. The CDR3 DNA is TGCAGCGTTGACCGGAGCACAGATACGCAGTATTTT. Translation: CSVDRSTDTQYF.

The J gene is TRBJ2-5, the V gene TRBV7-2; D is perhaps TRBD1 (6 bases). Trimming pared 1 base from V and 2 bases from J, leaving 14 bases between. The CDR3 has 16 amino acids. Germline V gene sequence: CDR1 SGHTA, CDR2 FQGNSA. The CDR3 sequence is CASSLVYRARQETQYF. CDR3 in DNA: TGTGCCAGCAGCTTAGTCTACAGGGCTCGACAAGAGACCCAGTACTTC.

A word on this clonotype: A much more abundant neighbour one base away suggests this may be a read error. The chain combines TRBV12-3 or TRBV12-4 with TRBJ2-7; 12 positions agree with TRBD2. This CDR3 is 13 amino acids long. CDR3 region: CASSETSGSERYF. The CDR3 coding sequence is TGTGCCAGCAGTGAGACTAGCGGGAGCGAGCGGTACTTC.

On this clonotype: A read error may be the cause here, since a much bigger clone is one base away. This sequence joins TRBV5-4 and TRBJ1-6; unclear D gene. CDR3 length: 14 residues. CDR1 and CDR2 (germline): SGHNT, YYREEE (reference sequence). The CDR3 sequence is CASSLEGANSPPHF. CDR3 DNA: TGTGCCAGCAGCTTGGAGGGCGCTAATTCACCCCCCCACTTT.

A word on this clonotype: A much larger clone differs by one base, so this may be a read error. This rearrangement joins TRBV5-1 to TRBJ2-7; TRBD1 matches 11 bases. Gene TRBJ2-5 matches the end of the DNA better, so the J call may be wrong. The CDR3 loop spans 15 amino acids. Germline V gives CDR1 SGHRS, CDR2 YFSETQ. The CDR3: CTSSEDRGQGETQYF. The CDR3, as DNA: TGCACCAGCAGCGAGGACAGGGGGCAAGGAGAGACCCAGTACTTC.

The CDR3 protein is CASSLEGAAGQEGEQFF. The CDR3, as DNA: TGTGCCAGCAGTTTAGAGGGCGCGGCAGGCCAGGAGGGTGAGCAGTTCTTC. V is TRBV28 and J is TRBJ2-1; tentative D call: TRBD2 (6 bases). The V end lost 2 bases, the J end lost 9 bases, and 23 bases lay between the germline ends. This CDR3 spans 17 amino acids. Germline values: CDR1 MDHEN, CDR2 SYDVKM.

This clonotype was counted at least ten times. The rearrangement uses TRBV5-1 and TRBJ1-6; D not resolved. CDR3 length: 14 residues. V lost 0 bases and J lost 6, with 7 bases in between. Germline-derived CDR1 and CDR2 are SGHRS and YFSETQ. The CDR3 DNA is TGCGCCAGCAGCTTGGGAGAGAGTAATTCACCCCTCCACTTT. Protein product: CASSLGESNSPLHF.

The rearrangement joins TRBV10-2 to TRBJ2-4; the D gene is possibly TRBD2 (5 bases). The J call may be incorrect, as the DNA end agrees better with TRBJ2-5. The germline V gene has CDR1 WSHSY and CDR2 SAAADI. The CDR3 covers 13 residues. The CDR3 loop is CASCSDGQETQYF. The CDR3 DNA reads TGCGCCAGCTGTAGCGACGGACAAGAGACCCAGTACTTC.